Below are 24 T cell receptor beta chains sequenced from a single sample in a study of shared clonotypes between healthy human individuals. TCRdb's table, derived via immunoSEQ multiplex PCR, lists solely in-frame clones and lacks some. Altogether hundreds of thousands of clones are present, around four fifths being singletons, with the ten largest covering around 2%. The sample comprised memory CD4+ T cells sorted from blood. Subset defined: CD45RA-negative fraction. The receptors here all came from a woman aged 30 to 39 in good health.

The J gene is TRBJ1-2, the V gene TRBV28; the match to TRBD1 covers 8 bases. V dropped 3 bases and J dropped 7; count of bases not matched to a gene: 7. The CDR3 runs 14 residues. Germline V lookup: CDR1 MDHEN, CDR2 SYDVKM. The CDR3 bases are TGTGCCAGCAGTTTGGCCAGGGGGCATAGTGGCTACACCTTC. This translates into CASSLARGHSGYTF.

The chain has TRBV2 and TRBJ2-1; 8 positions agree with TRBD2. The CDR3 extends over 15 amino acids. The V gene end was trimmed by 1 base and the J gene end by 1 base; junction bases not matched to a gene: 0. The germline CDR1 and CDR2 sequences are SNHLY and FYNNEI. The CDR3 bases are TGTGCCAGCAGTGAAGGACTAGCGTCCTACAATGAGCAGTTCTTC. Amino acid sequence: CASSEGLASYNEQFF.

J is TRBJ2-1 and V is TRBV7-9, with 13 bases aligning to TRBD2. Germline CDR1 is SEHNR and CDR2 is FQNEAQ (reference sequence). J was trimmed by 6 bases and V by 2 bases; bases with no gene match: 1. The CDR3 has 15 amino acids. The CDR3 here is CASSLRTSGSNEQFF. Here the CDR3 DNA reads TGTGCCAGCAGCTTAAGGACTAGCGGGAGCAATGAGCAGTTCTTC.

This chain links TRBV28 with TRBJ1-1; D gene uncertain. V was cut by 1 base and J by 0 bases, with 15 bases left in between. Germline CDR1 and CDR2: MDHEN and SYDVKM. The CDR3 has 17 amino acids. CDR3 sequence: CASSLSRLRKVNTEAFF. Here the CDR3 DNA reads TGTGCCAGCAGTTTATCGCGCCTGAGGAAGGTGAACACTGAAGCTTTCTTT.

V and J are TRBV2 and TRBJ2-1; 7 nucleotides align to TRBD2. This CDR3 contains 15 residues. The germline V gene has CDR1 SNHLY and CDR2 FYNNEI. Trimming at V came to 4 bases and at J to 4 bases, leaving 7 bases not matched to a gene. CDR3 sequence: CASSGGGGRYNEQFF. The CDR3 DNA reads TGTGCCAGCAGTGGCGGGGGAGGACGATACAATGAGCAGTTCTTC.

V usage is TRBV7-6 and J usage is TRBJ1-3; weak D call: TRBD1 (6 bases). CDR1 and CDR2 from the germline V gene are SGHVS and FNYEAQ. V shed 2 bases and J shed 2 bases, with 13 bases lying between them. The CDR3 contains 16 residues. CDR3 loop: CASSLRQAGTGNTIYF. DNA of the CDR3: TGTGCCAGCAGCTTAAGACAGGCTGGCACTGGAAACACCATATATTTT.

The chain uses TRBV27 and TRBJ1-2; maybe TRBD1 (5 bases). Deletions cut 5 bases from V and 4 bases from J, with 17 bases between. The germline V gene encodes CDR1 MNHEY and CDR2 SMNVEV (reference sequence). The CDR3 contains 15 residues. CDR3 amino acids: CASSPGTVDIYGYTF. The CDR3 DNA follows: TGTGCCAGCAGTCCCGGGACGGTCGATATCTATGGCTACACCTTC.

V gene TRBV7-2 combines with J gene TRBJ2-1; TRBD1 aligns across 7 bases. V was pared by 1 base and J by 5 bases, with 5 bases of the junction left unmatched. Germline V gives CDR1 SGHTA, CDR2 FQGNSA. CDR3 length equals 15 residues. Here the CDR3 DNA reads TGTGCCAGCAGCTTAGGGCAGGGGGTCCACAATGAGCAGTTCTTC. Amino acids: CASSLGQGVHNEQFF.

This chain uses TRBV6-5 with TRBJ1-1, with unresolved D. V gave up 1 base and J gave up 7 bases, with 4 bases separating them. This CDR3 region has 11 residues. The germline V gene has CDR1 MNHEY and CDR2 SVGAGI. The CDR3 nucleotides read TGTGCCAGCAGTTACTTGCGTGAAGCTTTCTTT. Its translation is CASSYLREAFF.

This clone was detected only a few times. V and J are TRBV18 and TRBJ1-2; D not certain. Trimming removed 4 bases at V and 2 bases at J, with 8 bases between. Germline-derived CDR1 and CDR2 are KGHSH and LQKENI. CDR3 length equals 13 residues. CDR3 bases: TGTGCCAGCTCACGGGATCCCAACTATGGCTACACCTTC. Its protein is CASSRDPNYGYTF.

The chain recombines TRBV12-5 with TRBJ1-1; D is perhaps TRBD1 (5 bases). CDR1 is LGHNT, CDR2 FRNRAP, per germline. V was trimmed by 7 bases and J by 5 bases, leaving 14 bases between them. The CDR3 covers 13 residues. The CDR3 sequence is CASAGGFGTEAFF. CDR3 DNA: TGTGCTAGTGCCGGGGGGTTCGGAACTGAAGCTTTCTTT.

This chain uses TRBV7-9 with TRBJ2-1; 11 bases fit TRBD2. The CDR3 sequence is 17 residues long. Per germline, CDR1 SEHNR and CDR2 FQNEAQ (reference sequence). Trimming cost V 6 bases and J 6 bases; bases outside gene matches: 13. DNA of the CDR3: TGTGCCAGCAGTAGCGGGAGGGCCGTCGCCCTCCGCAATGAGCAGTTCTTC. This sequence encodes CASSSGRAVALRNEQFF.

J is TRBJ2-7 and V is TRBV15, with 13 bases matching TRBD2. The V gene's germline CDR1 is LNHNV and CDR2 YYDKDF (reference sequence). The V segment lost 0 bases and the J segment 4 bases; nucleotides outside the gene matches: 6. The CDR3 loop spans 17 amino acids. The CDR3: CATSRDTSGRAGYEQYF. The CDR3 DNA follows: TGTGCCACCAGCAGAGATACTAGCGGGAGGGCCGGATACGAGCAGTACTTC.

V gene TRBV28 combines with J gene TRBJ2-7, with 9 bases fitting TRBD2. With V trimmed by 7 bases and J by 4 bases, 14 bases remained unmatched. The CDR3 spans 16 residues. CDR1 is MDHEN and CDR2 is SYDVKM in the germline V gene. The CDR3 nucleotides are TGTGCCAGCACTGGAGCAGCGGGGGGCGTCAGGTACGAGCAGTACTTC. Its protein is CASTGAAGGVRYEQYF.

The V and J genes are TRBV5-6 and TRBJ2-7, with TRBD2 matching 11 bases. V lost 4 bases and J lost 3; bases outside the gene matches: 6. There are 15 residues in the CDR3. CDR1 and CDR2 from the germline V gene are SGHDT and YYEEEE. CDR3 nucleotides: TGTGCCAGCAGCCGTACTAGCGGGAGTTTCTACGAGCAGTACTTC. Protein sequence: CASSRTSGSFYEQYF.

The chain joins TRBV19 to TRBJ2-1, with D possibly matching TRBD2 (6 bases). V was pared by 5 bases and J by 7 bases, with 9 bases between. Germline values: CDR1 LNHDA, CDR2 SQIVND (reference sequence). This CDR3 spans 12 amino acids. DNA for the CDR3: TGTGCCAGTAGTCACGCGGGAAATGAGCAGTTCTTC. It codes for CASSHAGNEQFF. The full variable domain, with the rest looked up from reference TRBV19 and TRBJ2-1, is DGGITQSPKYLFRKEGQNVTLSCEQNLNHDAMYWYRQDPGQGLRLIYYSQIVNDFQKGDIAEGYSVSREKKESFPLTVTSAQKNPTAFYLCASSHAGNEQFFGPGTRLTVL.

This clone was counted many times. The V and J genes are TRBV30 and TRBJ2-4; 7 bases fit TRBD1. After removal of 7 bases from V and 0 bases from J, the junction contained 9 bases not matched to a gene. Germline CDR1 GTSNPN, CDR2 SVGIG (reference sequence). This CDR3 region has 15 residues. CDR3 DNA: TGTGCCTCGAGGACAGGAGTTTTAGCCAAAAACATTCAGTACTTC. Its translation is CASRTGVLAKNIQYF.

The J gene is TRBJ2-7, the V gene TRBV21-1; the tabulated D call, TRBD1, remains unverified against the DNA. TRBV21-1 is a listed pseudogene. The CDR3 is made up of 16 amino acids. CDR3 sequence (DNA): TGTGCCAGCAGCAAAACACAGGACAGGGCCTCCTACGAGCAGTACTTC. It encodes CASSKTQDRASYEQYF.

V and J are TRBV30 and TRBJ2-7; TRBD1 agrees at 10 bases. V lost 2 bases, J lost 7 bases, and 5 bases stayed unmatched. The CDR3 consists of 13 residues. Looked up from germline, CDR1 is GTSNPN and CDR2 is SVGIG (reference sequence). The CDR3 is CAWSWTGGGEQYF. The CDR3 region has the DNA TGTGCCTGGAGTTGGACAGGGGGAGGGGAGCAGTACTTC. The whole variable domain, remainder taken from reference TRBV30 and TRBJ2-7, is SQTIHQWPATLVQPVGSPLSLECTVEGTSNPNLYWYRQAAGRGLQLLFYSVGIGQISSEVPQNLSASRPQDRQFILSSKKLLLSDSGFYLCAWSWTGGGEQYFGPGTRLTVT.

The V call is TRBV14, the J call TRBJ2-7; TRBD1 agrees at 7 bases. Losses at the gene ends were 3 bases for V and 5 bases for J; bases not matched to a gene: 16. Germline lookup yields CDR1 SGHDN and CDR2 FVKESK. The CDR3 is made up of 17 amino acids. The CDR3 bases are TGTGCCAGCAGCCAGCGACAGGGCAGACTCCTTGGGCACGAGCAGTACTTC. Amino acids: CASSQRQGRLLGHEQYF.

CDR3 nucleotides: TGTGCCAGCAGCTTGGTAGCGGGAGTGGGCAATGAGCAGTTCTTC. This encodes CASSLVAGVGNEQFF. The V call is TRBV5-8, the J call TRBJ2-1; 9 positions match TRBD2. Germline V gene sequence: CDR1 SGHTS, CDR2 YDEGEE. The J segment lost 6 bases and the V segment lost 0 bases, leaving 4 bases of the junction unmatched. This CDR3 is built from 15 residues. The whole variable domain, remainder taken from reference TRBV5-8 and TRBJ2-1, is EAGVTQSPTHLIKTRGQQATLRCSPISGHTSVYWYQQALGLGLQFLLWYDEGEERNRGNFPPRFSGRQFPNYSSELNVNALELEDSALYLCASSLVAGVGNEQFFGPGTRLTVL.

The chain combines TRBV2 with TRBJ1-6; 7 bases align to TRBD1. V was pared by 4 bases and J by 5 bases, with 2 bases of the junction left unmatched. The CDR3 has 14 amino acids. Per the germline V gene, CDR1 is SNHLY and CDR2 is FYNNEI. The DNA for the CDR3 is TGTGCCAGCAGTGGGGACAGCGATAATTCACCCCTCCACTTT. Residues: CASSGDSDNSPLHF.

V gene TRBV30 combines with J gene TRBJ2-7; the D call may be TRBD1 or TRBD2 (6 bases each). The CDR3 spans 15 residues. From germline, CDR1 is GTSNPN and CDR2 SVGIG (reference sequence). Trimming took 0 bases from V and 4 from J, leaving 16 bases between them. CDR3 amino acids: CAWSVLGGSVYEQYF. Here the CDR3 DNA reads TGTGCCTGGAGTGTATTAGGGGGGAGTGTTTACGAGCAGTACTTC.

The chain employs TRBV5-6 and TRBJ2-3; D perhaps matches TRBD1 (6 bases). Trimming cost V 6 bases and J 5 bases, with 19 bases left between them. The CDR3 runs to 15 residues. CDR1 is SGHDT and CDR2 is YYEEEE in the germline V gene. The CDR3 sequence: CASNHRVLTLDTQYF. CDR3 sequence (DNA): TGTGCCAGCAACCACAGGGTTCTCACGCTAGATACGCAGTATTTT.